This TCR beta chain was recorded in a study of vaccination and CD4 T cells after COVID-19. The assay that was used to sequence DNA from cultured CD4+ T cells was the Oncomine TCR Beta short-read assay. Cultured CD4+ T cells were the source of extracted genomic DNA. TCRdb re-analysed the PCR reads in MiXCR, keeping a single row per CDR3 protein. The data contain fewer than 25,000 distinct CDR3 sequences, 35% to 40% of them singletons. Treatment described: roughly 10-day PBMC culture with coronavirus spike peptide pools or control peptides (ViraFEST assay). This clonotype was seen more than once but under ten times. What it binds is unknown. The CDR3 runs to 13 residues. Per the germline V gene, CDR1 is SGHNT and CDR2 is YENEEA. V lost 5 bases and J lost 3, with 11 bases in between.

The specimen comprised CD4+ T cells from blood, cultured in vitro, sampled before SARS-CoV-2 vaccination. The sequence derives from a human donor who received a COVID-19 vaccine. V gene TRBV11-3 combines with J gene TRBJ2-7; possible D gene TRBD2, 5 bases. CDR3 nucleotide sequence: TGTGCCAGCAGCCCTGACGGGAACTACGAGCAGTACTTC. Protein: CASSPDGNYEQYF. Complete variable domain (other parts from reference TRBV11-3 and TRBJ2-7): EAGVVQSPRYKIIEKKQPVAFWCNPISGHNTLYWYLQNLGQGPELLIRYENEEAVDDSQLPKDRFSAERLKGVDSTLKIQPAELGDSAVYLCASSPDGNYEQYFGPGTRLTVT.